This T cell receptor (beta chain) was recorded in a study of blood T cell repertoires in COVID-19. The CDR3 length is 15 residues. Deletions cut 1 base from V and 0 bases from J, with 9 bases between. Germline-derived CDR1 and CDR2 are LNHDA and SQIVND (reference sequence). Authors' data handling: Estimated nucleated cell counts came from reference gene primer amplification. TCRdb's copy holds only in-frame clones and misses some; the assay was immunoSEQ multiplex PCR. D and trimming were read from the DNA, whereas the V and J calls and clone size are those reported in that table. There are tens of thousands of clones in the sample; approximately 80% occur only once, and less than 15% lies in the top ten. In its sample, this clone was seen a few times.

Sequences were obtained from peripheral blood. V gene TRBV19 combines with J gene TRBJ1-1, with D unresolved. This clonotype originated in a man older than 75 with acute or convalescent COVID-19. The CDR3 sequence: CASSIGARMNTEAFF. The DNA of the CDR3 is TGTGCCAGTAGTATAGGGGCCAGGATGAACACTGAAGCTTTCTTT.